The 21 T cell receptor beta chains presented below share a single source sample, sequenced in a study of cytomegalovirus exposure and HLA in healthy donors. TCRdb's table, derived via immunoSEQ multiplex PCR, lists solely in-frame clones and lacks some. The table has around 250,000 clones, 85% to 90% seen once. Material for sequencing was PBMCs. These receptors came from a woman younger than 35 in good health and CMV-seronegative.

The gene calls are TRBV6-5 and TRBJ2-3, with D possibly matching TRBD2 (7 bases). The V and J ends lost 5 bases and 4 bases respectively, with 13 bases between them. CDR3 size: 14 residues. Germline V CDR1 and CDR2: MNHEY, SVGAGI. CDR3 loop: CASSDGGRPDTQYF. The CDR3 bases are TGTGCCAGCAGTGACGGGGGGCGGCCAGATACGCAGTATTTT.

The rearrangement joins TRBV6-5 to TRBJ1-5; 9 nucleotides agree with TRBD1. With V trimmed by 2 bases and J by 7 bases, 6 bases remained unmatched. The length of the CDR3 is 15 residues. Germline CDR1 and CDR2: MNHEY and SVGAGI. The CDR3 DNA reads as TGTGCCAGCAGTTACGGACAGGGGCCCGGGCAGCCCCAGCATTTT. Its translation: CASSYGQGPGQPQHF.

CDR3 bases: TGCGCCAGCAGCCCAGGAGGTAACTATGGCTACACCTTC. Its protein product is CASSPGGNYGYTF. The chain recombines TRBV5-1 with TRBJ1-2, with D unresolved. Germline lookup yields CDR1 SGHRS and CDR2 YFSETQ. V was shortened by 4 bases and J by 1 base, with 8 bases between the two germline ends. The CDR3 spans 13 residues.

This chain connects TRBV7-6 to TRBJ1-6, with a tentative D call TRBD1 (5 bases). The V gene's germline CDR1 is SGHVS and CDR2 FNYEAQ. The CDR3 runs to 15 residues. The V gene lost 4 bases and the J gene lost 3 bases, with 10 bases spanning the gap. The CDR3 nucleotides read TGTGCCAGCAGCTGGCAGGGAGGCTATAATTCACCCCTCCACTTT. Protein product: CASSWQGGYNSPLHF.

About this clone: Other DNA sequences of this sample code for an identical CDR3. This chain joins TRBV5-4 and TRBJ2-7; TRBD1 is a possible D gene (6 bases). The CDR3 has 14 amino acids. V was cut by 2 bases and J by 0 bases, with 9 bases left in between. CDR1 and CDR2 from the germline V gene are SGHNT and YYREEE (reference sequence). The CDR3 DNA reads TGTGCCAGCAGCTTACAGGGCAGCTCCTACGAGCAGTACGTC. This codes for CASSLQGSSYEQYV.

The chain employs TRBV29-1 and TRBJ2-1; TRBD2 aligns across 10 bases. J lost 8 bases, V lost 5 bases, and 3 bases had no gene match. Germline-derived CDR1 and CDR2 are SQVTM and ANQGSEA. This CDR3 is 12 amino acids long. CDR3 DNA sequence: TGCAGCGTTATAGCGGGGGGTTATGAGCAGTTCTTC. It encodes CSVIAGGYEQFF.

The genes are TRBV6-1 and TRBJ1-1; D ambiguous. V lost 0 bases, J lost 1 base, and 18 bases lay in between. CDR3 length equals 18 residues. CDR1 is MNHNS, CDR2 SASEGT, per germline. The CDR3 spells CASSEAGGPRWANTEAFF. The CDR3 DNA reads as TGTGCCAGCAGTGAAGCTGGTGGCCCCAGATGGGCGAACACTGAAGCTTTCTTT.

The chain uses TRBV7-9 and TRBJ2-7; TRBD1 matches 7 bases. The germline CDR1 and CDR2 sequences are SEHNR and FQNEAQ (reference sequence). V was clipped by 4 bases and J by 0 bases; unmatched bases: 12. The CDR3 runs to 17 residues. CDR3 nucleotides: TGTGCCAGCAGCTCGCCCTATAACAGGGGAAACTCCTACGAGCAGTACTTC. This sequence encodes CASSSPYNRGNSYEQYF.

V is TRBV5-8 and J is TRBJ1-6; maybe TRBD1 (5 bases). Germline values: CDR1 SGHTS, CDR2 YDEGEE. Trimming shortened V by 4 bases and J by 11 bases, and 19 bases separated the two germline ends. This CDR3 has 15 residues. The CDR3 bases are TGTGCCAGCAGCCTTTTGGGGGGAGCCGGGACACCCCTCCACTTT. This sequence encodes CASSLLGGAGTPLHF.

This CDR3 is CASSPTGTYNEQFF. CDR3 nucleotides: TGTGCCAGCTCACCGACGGGGACCTACAATGAGCAGTTCTTC. This rearrangement joins TRBV18 to TRBJ2-1; weak D call: TRBD2 (5 bases). The V end was cut by 3 bases, the J end by 2 bases, with 8 bases between. Germline CDR1 KGHSH, CDR2 LQKENI. CDR3 length: 14 residues.

This sequence joins TRBV9 and TRBJ2-7; unclear D gene. The germline V gene encodes CDR1 SGDLS and CDR2 YYNGEE. The CDR3 length is 14 residues. Trimming left V 0 bases short and J 1 base short, with 8 bases between. CDR3 region: CASSVGTVSYEQYF. In DNA form, the CDR3 reads TGTGCCAGCAGCGTAGGAACAGTTTCCTACGAGCAGTACTTC.

This clone was seen once. V and J are TRBV7-6 and TRBJ1-1; D perhaps matches TRBD1 (6 bases). Trimming left V 5 bases short and J 6 bases short, with 16 bases between. This CDR3 is 14 amino acids long. Germline assignment: CDR1 SGHVS and CDR2 FNYEAQ. The CDR3 sequence is CASSVRVGASEAFF. The CDR3 DNA sequence: TGTGCCAGCAGCGTGCGGGTGGGGGCCTCTGAAGCTTTCTTT.

The rearrangement uses TRBV11-3 and TRBJ2-7; D might be TRBD2 (5 bases). This CDR3 spans 13 amino acids. Between the trimmed V and J ends, which lost 2 bases and 7 bases, there was a span of 12 bases. Germline CDR1 SGHNT, CDR2 YENEEA. DNA for the CDR3: TGTGCCAGCAGCTTAATGGGGAGAGATGAGCAGTACTTC. Translated, it gives CASSLMGRDEQYF.

This clone appeared once. The chain recombines TRBV19 with TRBJ1-1, with D unclear. Germline CDR1 LNHDA, CDR2 SQIVND (reference sequence). V dropped 5 bases and J dropped 4 bases, with 14 bases sitting between them. The CDR3 runs 14 residues. In DNA, the CDR3 is TGTGCCAGTAGTGACGGACGGGAACTCACTGAAGCTTTCTTT. It specifies CASSDGRELTEAFF.

The rearrangement uses TRBV6-1 and TRBJ2-7; 7 nucleotides agree with TRBD1. This CDR3 is 13 amino acids long. V lost 10 bases and J lost 3; bases outside the gene matches: 9. Germline-derived CDR1 and CDR2 are MNHNS and SASEGT. CDR3: CATDKGQIYEQYV. DNA of the CDR3: TGTGCCACCGATAAGGGACAGATCTACGAGCAGTACGTC.

The J gene is TRBJ2-7, the V gene TRBV30; maybe TRBD2 (5 bases). In germline, CDR1 is GTSNPN, CDR2 SVGIG (reference sequence). The CDR3 runs to 14 residues. V lost 3 bases to trimming and J lost 3 bases, with 15 bases between them. For the CDR3, the DNA is TGTGCCTGGAGAAGATCGGGGTACTACTACGAGCAGTACTTC. Translation gives CAWRRSGYYYEQYF. Combining the CDR3 with reference TRBV30 and TRBJ2-7 gives the whole variable domain SQTIHQWPATLVQPVGSPLSLECTVEGTSNPNLYWYRQAAGRGLQLLFYSVGIGQISSEVPQNLSASRPQDRQFILSSKKLLLSDSGFYLCAWRRSGYYYEQYFGPGTRLTVT.

J is TRBJ1-5 and V is TRBV28, with D perhaps TRBD1 (5 bases). Germline values: CDR1 MDHEN, CDR2 SYDVKM. The V end lost 6 bases, the J end lost 2 bases, and 17 bases lay between the germline ends. CDR3 length: 16 amino acids. The CDR3 region is CASSNQRRGGNQPQHF. The CDR3, as DNA: TGTGCCAGCAGCAACCAACGGAGGGGTGGCAATCAGCCCCAGCATTTT.

J is TRBJ2-5 and V is TRBV7-2; 14 nucleotides match TRBD2. CDR1 is SGHTA, CDR2 FQGNSA, per germline. The ends lost 1 base at V and 5 bases at J; junction bases unmatched: 3. The CDR3 has 16 amino acids. The CDR3 reads CASSLGLAGGWETQYF. The CDR3 bases are TGTGCCAGCAGCTTAGGACTAGCGGGGGGGTGGGAGACCCAGTACTTC. The whole variable domain, remainder taken from reference TRBV7-2 and TRBJ2-5, is GAGVSQSPSNKVTEKGKDVELRCDPISGHTALYWYRQSLGQGLEFLIYFQGNSAPDKSGLPSDRFSAERTGGSVSTLTIQRTQQEDSAVYLCASSLGLAGGWETQYFGPGTRLLVL.

The rearrangement uses TRBV4-1 and TRBJ2-5; TRBD1 matches 10 bases. CDR3 length: 14 amino acids. The V and J ends lost 4 bases and 5 bases, in that order; junction bases with no gene match: 4. CDR1 is MGHRA and CDR2 is YSYEKL in the germline V gene. Written as DNA, the CDR3 is TGCGCCAGCAGCCGAGGACAGGGGGTTGAGACCCAGTACTTC. This sequence encodes CASSRGQGVETQYF.

The gene calls are TRBV5-1 and TRBJ1-2, with TRBD1 matching over 7 bases. The CDR3 extends over 15 amino acids. The V segment lost 4 bases and the J segment 5 bases; nucleotides outside the gene matches: 11. Germline lookup yields CDR1 SGHRS and CDR2 YFSETQ. CDR3 sequence reads: CASSEGGTATYGYTF. The CDR3 coding sequence is TGCGCCAGCAGCGAAGGGGGGACAGCGACGTATGGCTACACCTTC.

The genes are TRBV7-2 and TRBJ2-5, with 8 bases aligning to TRBD1. Per the germline V gene, CDR1 is SGHTA and CDR2 is FQGNSA. This CDR3 comprises 17 residues. The J segment lost 1 base and the V segment lost 5 bases, leaving 12 bases of the junction unmatched. CDR3 nucleotide sequence: TGTGCCAGCAGCCAACCGGACAGGGCCTACCGCCAAGAGACCCAGTACTTC. Its translation is CASSQPDRAYRQETQYF.